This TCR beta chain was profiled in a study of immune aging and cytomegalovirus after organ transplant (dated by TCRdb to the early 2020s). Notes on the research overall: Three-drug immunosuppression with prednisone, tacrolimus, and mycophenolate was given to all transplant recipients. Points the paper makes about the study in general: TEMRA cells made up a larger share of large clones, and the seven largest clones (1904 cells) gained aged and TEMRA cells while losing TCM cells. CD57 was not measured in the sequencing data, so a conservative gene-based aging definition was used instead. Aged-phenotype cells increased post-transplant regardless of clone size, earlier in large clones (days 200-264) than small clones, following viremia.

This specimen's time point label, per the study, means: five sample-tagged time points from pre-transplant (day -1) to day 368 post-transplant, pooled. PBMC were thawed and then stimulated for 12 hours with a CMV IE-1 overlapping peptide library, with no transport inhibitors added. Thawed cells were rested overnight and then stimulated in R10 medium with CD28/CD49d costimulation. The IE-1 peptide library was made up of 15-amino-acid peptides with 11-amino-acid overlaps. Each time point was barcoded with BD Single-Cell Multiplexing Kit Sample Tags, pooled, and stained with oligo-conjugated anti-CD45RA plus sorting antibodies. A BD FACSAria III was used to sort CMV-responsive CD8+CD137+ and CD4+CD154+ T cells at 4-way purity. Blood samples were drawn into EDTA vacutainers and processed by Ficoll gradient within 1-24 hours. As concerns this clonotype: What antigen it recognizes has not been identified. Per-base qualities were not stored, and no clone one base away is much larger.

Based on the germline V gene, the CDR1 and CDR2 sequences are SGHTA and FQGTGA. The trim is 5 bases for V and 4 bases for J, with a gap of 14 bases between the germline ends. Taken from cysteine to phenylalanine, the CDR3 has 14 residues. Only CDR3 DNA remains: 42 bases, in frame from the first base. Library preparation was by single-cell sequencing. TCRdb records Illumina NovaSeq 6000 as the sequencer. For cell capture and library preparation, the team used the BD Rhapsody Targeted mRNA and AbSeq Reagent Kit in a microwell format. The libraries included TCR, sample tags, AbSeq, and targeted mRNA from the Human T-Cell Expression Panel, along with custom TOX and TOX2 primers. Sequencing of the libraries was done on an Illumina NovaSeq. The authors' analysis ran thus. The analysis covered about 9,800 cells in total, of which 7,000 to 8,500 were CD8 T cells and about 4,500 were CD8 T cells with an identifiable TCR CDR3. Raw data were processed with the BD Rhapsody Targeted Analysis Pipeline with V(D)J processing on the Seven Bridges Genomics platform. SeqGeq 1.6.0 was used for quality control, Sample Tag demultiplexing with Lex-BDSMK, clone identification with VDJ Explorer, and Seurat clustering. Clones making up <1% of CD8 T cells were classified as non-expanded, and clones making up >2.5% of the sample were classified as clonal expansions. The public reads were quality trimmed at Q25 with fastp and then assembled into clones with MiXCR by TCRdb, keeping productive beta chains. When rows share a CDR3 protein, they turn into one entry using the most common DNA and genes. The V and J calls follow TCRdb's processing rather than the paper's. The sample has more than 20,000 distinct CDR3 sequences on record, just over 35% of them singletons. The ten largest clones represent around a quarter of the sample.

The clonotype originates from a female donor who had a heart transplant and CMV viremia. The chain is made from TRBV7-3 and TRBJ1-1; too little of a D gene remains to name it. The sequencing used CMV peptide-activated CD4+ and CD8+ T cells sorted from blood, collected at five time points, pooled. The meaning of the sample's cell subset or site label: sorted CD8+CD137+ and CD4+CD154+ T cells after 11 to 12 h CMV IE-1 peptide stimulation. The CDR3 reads CASSPAPDITEAFF. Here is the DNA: TGTGCCAGCAGCCCCGCTCCTGATATCACTGAAGCTTTCTTT. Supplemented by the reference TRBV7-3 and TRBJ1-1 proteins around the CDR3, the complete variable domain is GAGVSQTPSNKVTEKGKYVELRCDPISGHTALYWYRQSLGQGPEFLIYFQGTGAADDSGLPNDRFFAVRPEGSVSTLKIQRTERGDSAVYLCASSPAPDITEAFFGQGTRLTVV.